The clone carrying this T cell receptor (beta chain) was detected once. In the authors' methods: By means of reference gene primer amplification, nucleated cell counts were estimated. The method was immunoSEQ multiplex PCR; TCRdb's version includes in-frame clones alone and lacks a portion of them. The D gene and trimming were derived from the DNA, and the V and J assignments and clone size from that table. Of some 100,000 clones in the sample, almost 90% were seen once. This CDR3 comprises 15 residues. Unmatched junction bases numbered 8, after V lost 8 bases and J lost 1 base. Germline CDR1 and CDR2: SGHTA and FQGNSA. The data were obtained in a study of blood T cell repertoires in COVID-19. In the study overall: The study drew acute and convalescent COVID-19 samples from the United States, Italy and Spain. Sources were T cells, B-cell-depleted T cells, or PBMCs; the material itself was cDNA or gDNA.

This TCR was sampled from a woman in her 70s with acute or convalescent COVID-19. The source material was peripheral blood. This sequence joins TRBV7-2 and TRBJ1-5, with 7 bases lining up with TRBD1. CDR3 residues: CASGRKTGSNQPQHF. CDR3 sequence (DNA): TGTGCCAGCGGCCGTAAGACAGGGAGCAATCAGCCCCAGCATTTT.